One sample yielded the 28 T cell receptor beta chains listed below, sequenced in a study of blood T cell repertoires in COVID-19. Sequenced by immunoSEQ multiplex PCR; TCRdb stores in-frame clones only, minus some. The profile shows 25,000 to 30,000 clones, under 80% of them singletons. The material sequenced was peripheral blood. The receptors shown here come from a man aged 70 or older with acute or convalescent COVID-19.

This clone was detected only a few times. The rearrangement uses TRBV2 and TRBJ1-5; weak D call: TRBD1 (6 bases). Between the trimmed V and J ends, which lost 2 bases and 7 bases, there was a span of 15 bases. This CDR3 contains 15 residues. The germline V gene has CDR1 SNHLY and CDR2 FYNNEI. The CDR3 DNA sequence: TGTGCCAGCAGTGAACTTAGGCAGGGGAGACAGCCCCAGCATTTT. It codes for CASSELRQGRQPQHF.

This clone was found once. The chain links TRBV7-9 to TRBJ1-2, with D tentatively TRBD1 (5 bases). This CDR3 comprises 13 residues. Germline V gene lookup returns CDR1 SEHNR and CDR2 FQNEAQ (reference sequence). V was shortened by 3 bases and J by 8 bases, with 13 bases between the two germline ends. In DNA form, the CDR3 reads TGTGCCAGCAGCTTTCGGCAGGGAGGCGGCTACACCTTC. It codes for CASSFRQGGGYTF.

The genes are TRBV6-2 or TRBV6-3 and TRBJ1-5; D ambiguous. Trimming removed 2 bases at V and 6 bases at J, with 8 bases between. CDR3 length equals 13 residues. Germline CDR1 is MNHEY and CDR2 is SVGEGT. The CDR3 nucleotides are TGTGCCAGCAGTTACGTTCAATCTCAGCCCCAGCATTTT. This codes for CASSYVQSQPQHF.

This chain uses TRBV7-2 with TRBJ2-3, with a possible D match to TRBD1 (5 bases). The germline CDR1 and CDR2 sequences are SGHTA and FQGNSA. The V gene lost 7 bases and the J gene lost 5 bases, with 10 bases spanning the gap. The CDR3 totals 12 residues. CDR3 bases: TGTGCCAGCAATCAGGGCGGAGATACGCAGTATTTT. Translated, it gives CASNQGGDTQYF.

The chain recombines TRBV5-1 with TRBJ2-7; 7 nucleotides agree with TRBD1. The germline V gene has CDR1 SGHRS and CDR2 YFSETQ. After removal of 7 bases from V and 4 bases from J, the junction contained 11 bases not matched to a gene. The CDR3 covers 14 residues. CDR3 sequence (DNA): TGCGCCAGCGGGCCCGGGGACAGAGGTTACGAGCAGTACTTC. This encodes CASGPGDRGYEQYF.

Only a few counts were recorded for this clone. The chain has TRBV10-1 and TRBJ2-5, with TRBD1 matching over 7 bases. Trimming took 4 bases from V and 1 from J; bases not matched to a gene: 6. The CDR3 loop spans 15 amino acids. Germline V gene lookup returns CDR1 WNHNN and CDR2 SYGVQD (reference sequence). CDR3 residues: CASSGHGQVQETQYF. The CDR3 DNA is TGCGCCAGCAGTGGACACGGACAGGTCCAAGAGACCCAGTACTTC.

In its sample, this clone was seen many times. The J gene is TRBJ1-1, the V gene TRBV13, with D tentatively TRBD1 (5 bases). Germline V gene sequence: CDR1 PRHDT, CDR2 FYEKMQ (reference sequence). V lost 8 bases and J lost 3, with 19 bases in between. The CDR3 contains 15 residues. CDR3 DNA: TGTGCCAGCCGCTCCCGGGGGGGGATTGACACTGAAGCTTTCTTT. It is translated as CASRSRGGIDTEAFF.

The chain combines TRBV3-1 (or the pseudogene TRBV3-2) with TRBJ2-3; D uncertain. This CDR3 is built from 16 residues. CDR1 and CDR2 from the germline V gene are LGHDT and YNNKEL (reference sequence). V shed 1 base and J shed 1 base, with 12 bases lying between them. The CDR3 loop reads CASSQVRTLGTDTQYF. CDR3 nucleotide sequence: TGTGCCAGCAGCCAAGTAAGAACTCTGGGCACAGATACGCAGTATTTT.

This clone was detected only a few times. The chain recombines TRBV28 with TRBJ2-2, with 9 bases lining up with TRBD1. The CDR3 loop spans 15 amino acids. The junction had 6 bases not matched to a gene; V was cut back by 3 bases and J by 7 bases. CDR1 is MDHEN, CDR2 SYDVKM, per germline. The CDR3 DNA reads TGTGCCAGCAGTTTCGCGACAGGGGGTCTCGGGGAGCTGTTTTTT. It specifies CASSFATGGLGELFF. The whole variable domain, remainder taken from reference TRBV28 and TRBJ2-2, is DVKVTQSSRYLVKRTGEKVFLECVQDMDHENMFWYRQDPGLGLRLIYFSYDVKMKEKGDIPEGYSVSREKKERFSLILESASTNQTSMYLCASSFATGGLGELFFGEGSRLTVL.

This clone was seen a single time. For the CDR3, the DNA is TGTGCCAGTGGCACAGGGTTCGAGCAGTACTTC. This codes for CASGTGFEQYF. V and J are TRBV19 and TRBJ2-7; tentative D call: TRBD1 (6 bases). The CDR3 sequence is 11 residues long. Looked up from germline, CDR1 is LNHDA and CDR2 is SQIVND (reference sequence). Trimming left V 8 bases short and J 6 bases short, with 11 bases between. Supplemented by reference TRBV19 and TRBJ2-7, the full variable domain reads DGGITQSPKYLFRKEGQNVTLSCEQNLNHDAMYWYRQDPGQGLRLIYYSQIVNDFQKGDIAEGYSVSREKKESFPLTVTSAQKNPTAFYLCASGTGFEQYFGPGTRLTVT.

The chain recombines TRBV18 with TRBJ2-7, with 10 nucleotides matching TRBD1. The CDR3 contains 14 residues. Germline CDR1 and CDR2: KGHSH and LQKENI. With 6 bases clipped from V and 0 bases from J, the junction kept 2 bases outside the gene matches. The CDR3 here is CASSRTGGSYEQYF. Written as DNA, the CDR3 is TGTGCCAGCTCGCGGACAGGGGGCTCCTACGAGCAGTACTTC. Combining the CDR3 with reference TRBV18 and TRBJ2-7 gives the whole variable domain NAGVMQNPRHLVRRRGQEARLRCSPMKGHSHVYWYRQLPEEGLKFMVYLQKENIIDESGMPKERFSAEFPKEGPSILRIQQVVRGDSAAYFCASSRTGGSYEQYFGPGTRLTVT.

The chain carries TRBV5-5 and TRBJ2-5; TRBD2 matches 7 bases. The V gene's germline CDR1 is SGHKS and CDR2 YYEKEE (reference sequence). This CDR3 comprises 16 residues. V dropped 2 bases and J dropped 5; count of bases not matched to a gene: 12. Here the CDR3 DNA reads TGTGCCAGCAGCTTCGCATCCTACGGGGGGAGGGAGACCCAGTACTTC. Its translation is CASSFASYGGRETQYF.

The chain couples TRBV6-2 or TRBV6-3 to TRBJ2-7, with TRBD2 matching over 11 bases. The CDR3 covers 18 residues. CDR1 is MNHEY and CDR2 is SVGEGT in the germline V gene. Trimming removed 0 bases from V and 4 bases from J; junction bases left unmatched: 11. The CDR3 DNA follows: TGTGCCAGCAGTTACTCGGCTAGCGGGAGGACGAGAGATTACGAGCAGTACTTC. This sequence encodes CASSYSASGRTRDYEQYF.

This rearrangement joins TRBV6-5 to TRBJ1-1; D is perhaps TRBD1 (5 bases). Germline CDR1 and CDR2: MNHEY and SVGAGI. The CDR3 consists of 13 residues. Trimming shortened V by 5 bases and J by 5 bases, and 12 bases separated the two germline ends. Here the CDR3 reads CASSLGATTEAFF. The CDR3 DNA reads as TGTGCCAGCAGTCTTGGGGCCACTACTGAAGCTTTCTTT.

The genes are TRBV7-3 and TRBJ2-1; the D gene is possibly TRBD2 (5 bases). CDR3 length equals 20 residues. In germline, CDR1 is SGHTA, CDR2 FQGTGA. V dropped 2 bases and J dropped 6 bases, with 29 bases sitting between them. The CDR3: CASSLPRISRRMDTPNEQFF. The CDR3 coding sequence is TGTGCCAGCAGCTTACCCAGAATTTCGAGGAGGATGGATACACCCAATGAGCAGTTCTTC.

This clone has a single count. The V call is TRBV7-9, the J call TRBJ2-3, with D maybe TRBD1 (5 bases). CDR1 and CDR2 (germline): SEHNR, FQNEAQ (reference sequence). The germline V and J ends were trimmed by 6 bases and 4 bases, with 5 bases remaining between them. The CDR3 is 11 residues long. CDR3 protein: CASRGADTQYF. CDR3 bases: TGTGCCAGCAGAGGGGCAGATACGCAGTATTTT. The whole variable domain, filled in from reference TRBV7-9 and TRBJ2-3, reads DTGVSQNPRHKITKRGQNVTFRCDPISEHNRLYWYRQTLGQGPEFLTYFQNEAQLEKSRLLSDRFSAERPKGSFSTLEIQRTEQGDSAMYLCASRGADTQYFGPGTRLTVL.

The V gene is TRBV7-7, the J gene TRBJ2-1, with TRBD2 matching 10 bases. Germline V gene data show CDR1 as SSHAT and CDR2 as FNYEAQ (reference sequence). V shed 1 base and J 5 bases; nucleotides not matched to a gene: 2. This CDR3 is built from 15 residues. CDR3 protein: CASSLGTSGDNEQFF. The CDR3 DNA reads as TGTGCCAGCAGCTTAGGGACTAGCGGAGACAATGAGCAGTTCTTC.

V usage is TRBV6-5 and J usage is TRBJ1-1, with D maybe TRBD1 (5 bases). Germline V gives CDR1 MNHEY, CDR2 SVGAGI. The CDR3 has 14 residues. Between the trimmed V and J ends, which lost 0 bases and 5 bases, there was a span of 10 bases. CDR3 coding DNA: TGTGCCAGCAGTTACTCTTTCGGACAAACTGAAGCTTTCTTT. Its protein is CASSYSFGQTEAFF.

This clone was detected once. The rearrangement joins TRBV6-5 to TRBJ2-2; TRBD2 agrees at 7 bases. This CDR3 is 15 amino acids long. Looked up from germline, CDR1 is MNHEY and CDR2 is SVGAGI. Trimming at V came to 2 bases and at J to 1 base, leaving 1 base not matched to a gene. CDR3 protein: CASSYQRENTGELFF. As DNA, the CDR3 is TGTGCCAGCAGTTACCAGCGGGAGAACACCGGGGAGCTGTTTTTT.

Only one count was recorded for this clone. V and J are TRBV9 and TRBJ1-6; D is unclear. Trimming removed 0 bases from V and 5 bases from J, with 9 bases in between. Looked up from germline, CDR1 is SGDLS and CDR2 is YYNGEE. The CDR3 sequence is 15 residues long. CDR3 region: CASSVAVSNNSPLHF. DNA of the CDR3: TGTGCCAGCAGCGTAGCAGTATCGAATAATTCACCCCTCCACTTT.

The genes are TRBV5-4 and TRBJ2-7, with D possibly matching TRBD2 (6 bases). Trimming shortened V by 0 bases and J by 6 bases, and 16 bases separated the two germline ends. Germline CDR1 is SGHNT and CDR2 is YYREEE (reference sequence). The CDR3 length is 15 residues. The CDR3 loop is CASSLDLEGLTEQYF. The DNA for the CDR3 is TGTGCCAGCAGCTTGGATTTGGAGGGCCTTACCGAGCAGTACTTC.

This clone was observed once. CDR3 DNA: TGCGCCAGCAGCTCGACAGGGTTTAGCGGCAATTCACCCCTCCACTTT. It specifies CASSSTGFSGNSPLHF. The genes are TRBV5-1 and TRBJ1-6; 7 bases align to TRBD1. V gave up 3 bases and J gave up 7 bases; unmatched junction bases: 10. The CDR3 has 16 residues. The germline CDR1 and CDR2 sequences are SGHRS and YFSETQ.

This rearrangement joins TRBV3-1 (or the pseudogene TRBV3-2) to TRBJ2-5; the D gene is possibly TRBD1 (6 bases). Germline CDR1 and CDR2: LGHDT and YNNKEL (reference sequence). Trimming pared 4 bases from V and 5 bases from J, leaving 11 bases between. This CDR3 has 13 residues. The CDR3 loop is CASSPRRGETQYF. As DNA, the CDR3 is TGTGCCAGCAGCCCCCGTAGGGGGGAGACCCAGTACTTC.

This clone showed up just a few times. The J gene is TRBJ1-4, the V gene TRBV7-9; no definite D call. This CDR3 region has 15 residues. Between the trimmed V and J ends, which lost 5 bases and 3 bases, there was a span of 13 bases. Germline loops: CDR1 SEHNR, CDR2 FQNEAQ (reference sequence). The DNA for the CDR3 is TGTGCCAGCAGCCTTTCCCCTGCAGCTAATGAAAAACTGTTTTTT. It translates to CASSLSPAANEKLFF.

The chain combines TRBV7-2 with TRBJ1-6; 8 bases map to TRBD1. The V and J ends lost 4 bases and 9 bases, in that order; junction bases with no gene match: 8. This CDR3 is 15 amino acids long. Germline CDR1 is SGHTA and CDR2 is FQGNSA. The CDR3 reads CASSSGQGRTSPLHF. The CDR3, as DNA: TGTGCCAGCAGCTCAGGACAGGGACGGACTTCACCCCTCCACTTT.

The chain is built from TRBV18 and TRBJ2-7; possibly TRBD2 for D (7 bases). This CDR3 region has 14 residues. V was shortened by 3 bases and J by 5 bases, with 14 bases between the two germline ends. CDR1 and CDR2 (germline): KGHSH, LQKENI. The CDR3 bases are TGTGCCAGCTCACCCCAACGGGGGGCTAACGAGCAGTACTTC. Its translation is CASSPQRGANEQYF.

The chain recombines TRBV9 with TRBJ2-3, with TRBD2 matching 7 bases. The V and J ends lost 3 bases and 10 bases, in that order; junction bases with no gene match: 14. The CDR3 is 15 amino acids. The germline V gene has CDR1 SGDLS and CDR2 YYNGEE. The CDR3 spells CASSAQTASGGSQYF. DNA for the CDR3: TGTGCCAGCAGCGCTCAGACGGCTAGCGGAGGGTCGCAGTATTTT.

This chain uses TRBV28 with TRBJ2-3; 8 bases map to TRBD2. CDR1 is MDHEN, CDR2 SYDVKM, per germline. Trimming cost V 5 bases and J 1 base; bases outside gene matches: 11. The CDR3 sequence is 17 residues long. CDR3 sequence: CASSPTLSGSGTDTQYF. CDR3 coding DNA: TGTGCCAGCAGTCCGACGCTCAGCGGGAGCGGCACAGATACGCAGTATTTT.